This T cell receptor (beta chain) was identified during a study of T cells in localized non-small cell lung cancer. The CDR3 contains 15 residues. The germline gives CDR1 KGHSH, CDR2 LQKENI. Unmatched junction bases numbered 7, after V lost 6 bases and J lost 5 bases. Assay: immunoSEQ multiplex PCR; the TCRdb copy retains only in-frame clones and omits some. The sample lists 50,000 to 70,000 clones; 81% were seen once. Regarding this clone: As yet, its antigen is unknown.

Broader study findings: Prolonged overall survival went with higher T cell density in the blood. The study found T cell clonality highest in uninvolved adjacent lung, above tumor. Among the top 100 tumor clones, a median about 57 appeared in adjacent lung. Heterogeneity remains possible, as sequencing covered one tumor region only.

The receptor's source is a man aged 35 to 69 with stage II lung adenocarcinoma. The chain is built from TRBV18 and TRBJ1-2, with TRBD1 identical over 12 bases. Sequencing used PBMCs, obtained before any cancer treatment. The CDR3, as DNA: TGTGCCAGCTCGCGGGGGACAGGGGGCCAGTATGGCTACACCTTC. Protein sequence: CASSRGTGGQYGYTF.